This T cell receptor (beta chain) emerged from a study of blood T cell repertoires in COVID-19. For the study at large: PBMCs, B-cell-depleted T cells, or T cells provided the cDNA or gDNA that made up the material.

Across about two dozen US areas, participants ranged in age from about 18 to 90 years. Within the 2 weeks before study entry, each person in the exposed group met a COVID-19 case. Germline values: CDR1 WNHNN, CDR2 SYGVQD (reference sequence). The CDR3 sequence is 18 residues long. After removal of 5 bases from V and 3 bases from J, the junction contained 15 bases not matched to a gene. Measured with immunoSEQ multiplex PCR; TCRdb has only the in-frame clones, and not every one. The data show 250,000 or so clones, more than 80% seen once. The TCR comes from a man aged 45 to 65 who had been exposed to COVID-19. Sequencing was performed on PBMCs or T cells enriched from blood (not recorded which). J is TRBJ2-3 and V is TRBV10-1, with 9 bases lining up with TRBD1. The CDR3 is CASSKIAGTGSPTDTQYF. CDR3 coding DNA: TGCGCCAGCAGTAAAATAGCCGGGACAGGGAGTCCAACAGATACGCAGTATTTT.